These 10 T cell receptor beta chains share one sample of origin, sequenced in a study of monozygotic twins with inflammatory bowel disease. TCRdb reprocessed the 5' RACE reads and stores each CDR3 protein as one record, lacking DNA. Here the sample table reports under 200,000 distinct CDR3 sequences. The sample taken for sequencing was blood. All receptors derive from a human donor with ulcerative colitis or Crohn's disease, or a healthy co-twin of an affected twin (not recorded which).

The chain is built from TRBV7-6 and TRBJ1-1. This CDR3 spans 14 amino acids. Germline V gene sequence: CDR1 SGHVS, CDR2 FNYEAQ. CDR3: CASSLGQRYTEAFF. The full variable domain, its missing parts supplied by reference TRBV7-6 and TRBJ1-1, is GAGVSQSPRYKVTKRGQDVALRCDPISGHVSLYWYRQALGQGPEFLTYFNYEAQQDKSGLPNDRFSAERPEGSISTLTIQRTEQRDSAMYRCASSLGQRYTEAFFGQGTRLTVV.

Here the CDR3 reads CASSLRGGISTDTQYF. The rearrangement joins TRBV7-3 to TRBJ2-3; TCRdb designates TRBD2, a call that cannot be tested without DNA. CDR3 length: 16 amino acids. Germline V CDR1 and CDR2: SGHTA, FQGTGA.

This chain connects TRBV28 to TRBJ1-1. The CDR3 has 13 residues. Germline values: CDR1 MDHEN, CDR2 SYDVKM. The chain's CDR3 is CASSSGLNTEAFF.

CDR3 amino acids: CASSSPFPRGFYYNEQFF. The rearrangement uses TRBV6-1 and TRBJ2-1; TCRdb outputs TRBD1, but without DNA this stays unchecked. The CDR3 is 18 amino acids. Germline assignment: CDR1 MNHNS and CDR2 SASEGT.

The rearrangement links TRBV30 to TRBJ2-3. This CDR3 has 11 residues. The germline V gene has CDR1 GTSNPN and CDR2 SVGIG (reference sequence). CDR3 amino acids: CSWAATDTQYF.

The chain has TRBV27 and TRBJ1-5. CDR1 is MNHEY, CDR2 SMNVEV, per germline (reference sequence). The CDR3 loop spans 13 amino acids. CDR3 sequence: CASSFDRYQPQHF.

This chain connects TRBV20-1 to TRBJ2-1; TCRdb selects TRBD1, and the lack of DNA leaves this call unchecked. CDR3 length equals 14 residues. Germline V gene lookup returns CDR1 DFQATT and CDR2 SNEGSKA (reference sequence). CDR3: CSAVPGQLYNEQFF.

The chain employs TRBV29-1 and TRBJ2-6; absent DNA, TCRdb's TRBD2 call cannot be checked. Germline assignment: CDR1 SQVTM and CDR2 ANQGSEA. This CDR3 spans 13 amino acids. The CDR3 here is CSARVSGANVLTF.

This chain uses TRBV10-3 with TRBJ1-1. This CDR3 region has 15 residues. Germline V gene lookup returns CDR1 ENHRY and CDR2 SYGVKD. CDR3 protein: CAISESAGLNTEAFF.

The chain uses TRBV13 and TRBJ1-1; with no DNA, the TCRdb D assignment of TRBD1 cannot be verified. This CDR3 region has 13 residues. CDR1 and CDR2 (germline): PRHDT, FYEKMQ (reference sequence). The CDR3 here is CASSLAGSPEAFF.